This T cell receptor (beta chain) was identified in a study of T cell changes during pregnancy in multiple sclerosis. Using immunoSEQ multiplex PCR, the repertoire was profiled, and TCRdb retains in-frame clones only, with some absent. Among about 30,000 clones listed, about nine tenths were seen once. The CDR3 has 16 residues. Germline CDR1 and CDR2: LGHNA and YNFKEQ. Sample: CD8+ T cells from peripheral blood mononuclear cells, taken in the second trimester of pregnancy. This TCR derives from a female donor with multiple sclerosis, enrolled in a pregnancy study. The chain has TRBV4-2 and TRBJ2-5; 9 nucleotides agree with TRBD2. Matching the DNA end better, TRBJ2-7 makes the J call doubtful. The CDR3 spells CASSQDRGSGGYEQYF. CDR3 sequence (DNA): TGTGCCAGCAGCCAAGATAGGGGTAGCGGGGGCTACGAGCAGTACTTC.